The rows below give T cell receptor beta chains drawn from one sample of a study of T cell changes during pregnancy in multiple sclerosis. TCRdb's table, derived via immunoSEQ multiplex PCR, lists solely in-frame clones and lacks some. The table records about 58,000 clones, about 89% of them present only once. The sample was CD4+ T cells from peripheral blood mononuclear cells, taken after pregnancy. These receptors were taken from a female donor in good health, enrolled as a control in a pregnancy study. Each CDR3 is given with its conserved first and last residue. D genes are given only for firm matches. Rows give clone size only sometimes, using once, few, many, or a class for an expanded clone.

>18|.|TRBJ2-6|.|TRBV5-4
CASSGNPGSRTGANVLTF
TGTGCCAGCAGCGGGAATCCGGGATCTCGGACCGGGGCCAACGTCCTGACTTTC
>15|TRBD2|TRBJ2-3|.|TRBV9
CASSVAGGGADTQYF
TGTGCCAGCAGCGTAGCCGGGGGGGGAGCAGATACGCAGTATTTT
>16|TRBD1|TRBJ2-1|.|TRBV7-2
CASSLWGTGYGNEQFF
TGTGCCAGCAGCTTATGGGGGACAGGGTATGGCAATGAGCAGTTCTTC
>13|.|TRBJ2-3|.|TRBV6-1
CASRSPGQDTQYF
TGTGCCAGCAGGAGCCCGGGACAAGATACGCAGTATTTT
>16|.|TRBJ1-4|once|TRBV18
CASSPTGTLTNEKLFF
TGTGCCAGCTCACCAACCGGGACATTGACTAATGAAAAACTGTTTTTT
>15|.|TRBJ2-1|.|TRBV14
CASSQSSMHYNEQFF
TGTGCCAGCAGCCAATCGTCTATGCACTACAATGAGCAGTTCTTC
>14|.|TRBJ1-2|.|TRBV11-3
CASSLDAGDYGYTF
TGTGCCAGCAGCTTAGACGCGGGAGACTATGGCTACACCTTC
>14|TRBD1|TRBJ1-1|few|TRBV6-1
CASSGHDRGTEAFF
TGTGCCAGCAGTGGCCACGACAGGGGCACTGAAGCTTTCTTT
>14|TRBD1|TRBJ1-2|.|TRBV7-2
CASSVDRVGYGYTF
TGTGCCAGCAGCGTAGACAGGGTAGGCTATGGCTACACCTTC
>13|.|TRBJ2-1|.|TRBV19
CASSQRRSGEQFF
TGTGCCAGTTCCCAACGGCGGTCTGGGGAGCAGTTCTTC
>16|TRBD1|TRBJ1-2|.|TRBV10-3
CAISAAGRGSNYGYTF
TGTGCCATCAGTGCCGCGGGCAGGGGGAGTAACTATGGCTACACCTTC
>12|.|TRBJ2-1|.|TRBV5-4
CASSGTRDEQFF
TGTGCCAGCAGCGGGACACGCGATGAGCAGTTCTTC
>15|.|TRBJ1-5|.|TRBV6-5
CASTPGQRGNQPQHF
TGTGCCAGCACCCCTGGCCAGCGTGGCAATCAGCCCCAGCATTTT
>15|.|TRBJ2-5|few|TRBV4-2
CASSQENRAGETQYF
TGTGCCAGCAGCCAAGAGAACAGGGCTGGCGAGACCCAGTACTTC
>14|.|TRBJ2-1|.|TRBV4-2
CASSQGQADNEQFF
TGTGCCAGCAGCCAAGGGCAGGCTGACAATGAGCAGTTCTTC
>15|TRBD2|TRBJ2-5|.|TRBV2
CASSETSGGRETQYF
TGTGCCAGCAGCGAGACTAGCGGGGGGAGAGAGACCCAGTACTTC
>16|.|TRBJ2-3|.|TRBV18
CASSPTAQGSTDTQYF
TGTGCCAGCTCACCGACGGCACAGGGTAGCACAGATACGCAGTATTTT
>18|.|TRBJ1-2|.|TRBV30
CAWSFGLNFRRLNYGYTF
TGTGCCTGGAGTTTCGGACTGAATTTCCGACGACTCAACTATGGCTACACCTTC
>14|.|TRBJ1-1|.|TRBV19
CASSNHPGNTEAFF
TGTGCCAGTAGTAACCATCCCGGGAACACTGAAGCTTTCTTT
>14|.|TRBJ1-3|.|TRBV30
CAWSGTSSGNTIYF
TGTGCCTGGAGTGGGACAAGCTCTGGAAACACCATATATTTT
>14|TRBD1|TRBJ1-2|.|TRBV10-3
CAISSGTGAGGYTF
TGTGCCATCAGTTCCGGGACAGGGGCTGGTGGCTACACCTTC
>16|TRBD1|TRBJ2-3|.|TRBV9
CASSGGQGLPTDTQYF
TGTGCCAGCAGCGGAGGACAGGGGTTACCCACAGATACGCAGTATTTT
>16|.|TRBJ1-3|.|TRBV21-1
CASSKGAEFSGNTIYF
TGTGCCAGCAGCAAAGGGGCCGAGTTCTCTGGAAACACCATATATTTT
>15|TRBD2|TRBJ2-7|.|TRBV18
CASSDGLAASYEQYF
TGTGCCAGCTCAGACGGACTAGCGGCCTCCTACGAGCAGTACTTC
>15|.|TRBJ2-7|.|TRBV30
CAWSVGVRGAYEQYF
TGTGCCTGGAGTGTTGGGGTTCGGGGGGCGTACGAGCAGTACTTC
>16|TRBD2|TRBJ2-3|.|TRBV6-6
CASSTRLAGGTDTQYF
TGTGCCAGCAGTACTCGACTAGCGGGGGGCACAGATACGCAGTATTTT
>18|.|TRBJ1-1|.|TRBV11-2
CASSLDGFPRGGNTEAFF
TGTGCCAGCAGCTTAGATGGCTTTCCACGGGGGGGAAACACTGAAGCTTTCTTT
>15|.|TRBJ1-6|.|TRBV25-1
CASSEWGQGNSPLHF
TGTGCCAGCAGTGAATGGGGGCAGGGAAATTCACCCCTCCACTTT
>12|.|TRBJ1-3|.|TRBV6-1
CASSERGNTIYF
TGTGCCAGCAGTGAGCGGGGAAACACCATATATTTT